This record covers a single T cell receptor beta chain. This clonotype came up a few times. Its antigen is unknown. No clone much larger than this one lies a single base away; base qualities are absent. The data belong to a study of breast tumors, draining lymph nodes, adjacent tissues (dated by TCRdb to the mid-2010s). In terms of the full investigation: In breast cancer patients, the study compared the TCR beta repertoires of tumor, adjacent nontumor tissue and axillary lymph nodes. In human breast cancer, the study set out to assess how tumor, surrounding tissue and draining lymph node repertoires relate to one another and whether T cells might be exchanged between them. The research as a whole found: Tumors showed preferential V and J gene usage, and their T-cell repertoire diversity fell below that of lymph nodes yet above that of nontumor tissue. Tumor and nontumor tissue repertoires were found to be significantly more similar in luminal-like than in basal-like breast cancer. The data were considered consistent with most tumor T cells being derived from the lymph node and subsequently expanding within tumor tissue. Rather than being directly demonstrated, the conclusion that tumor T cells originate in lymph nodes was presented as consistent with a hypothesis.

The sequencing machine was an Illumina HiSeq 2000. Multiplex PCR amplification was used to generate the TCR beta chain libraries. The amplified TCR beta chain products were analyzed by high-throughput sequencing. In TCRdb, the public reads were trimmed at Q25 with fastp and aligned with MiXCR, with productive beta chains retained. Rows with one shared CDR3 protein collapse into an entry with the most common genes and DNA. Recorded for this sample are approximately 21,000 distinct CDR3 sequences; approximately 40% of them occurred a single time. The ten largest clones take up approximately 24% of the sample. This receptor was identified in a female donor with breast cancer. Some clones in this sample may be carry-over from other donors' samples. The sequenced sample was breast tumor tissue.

The CDR3 protein sequence reads: CAWAKDSQLMNTEAFF. The DNA is as follows: TGTGCCTGGGCGAAGGACAGCCAACTTATGAACACTGAAGCTTTCTTT. The rearrangement combines TRBV30 with TRBJ1-1; the D segment could be TRBD1, given 6 matching bases. The germline V gene (reference sequence) sets CDR1 to GTSNPN and CDR2 to SVGIG. The CDR3 starts with the cysteine, ends with the phenylalanine, and has 16 residues. The CDR3 DNA has 48 bases and is translated from base 1. V gives up 5 bases and J gives up 0 bases, and the segment between their germline ends measures 19 bases. The CDR3 plus the reference TRBV30 and TRBJ1-1 genes for the other parts give the full variable domain: SQTIHQWPATLVQPVGSPLSLECTVEGTSNPNLYWYRQAAGRGLQLLFYSVGIGQISSEVPQNLSASRPQDRQFILSSKKLLLSDSGFYLCAWAKDSQLMNTEAFFGQGTRLTVV.